These 24 T cell receptor beta chains share one sample of origin, sequenced in a study of a mutant IDH1 vaccine in newly diagnosed glioma. These receptors' antigens are unknown. Using immunoSEQ multiplex PCR, the repertoire was profiled, and TCRdb retains in-frame clones only, with some absent. Of some 71,000 clones detected, about 88% appear once; the ten largest clones hold roughly 2%. Time point described: week 35, safety follow-up. Topical imiquimod was applied with each vaccine dose, which held 300 ug of mutant IDH1 20-mer peptide. Here the sequenced sample was PBMCs, taken from a glioma patient whose treatment included an IDH1 peptide vaccine. These receptors all come from a young man with glioma.

This chain joins TRBV30 and TRBJ1-6, with 10 nucleotides matching TRBD1. V dropped 4 bases and J dropped 8; count of bases not matched to a gene: 2. The germline CDR1 and CDR2 sequences are GTSNPN and SVGIG (reference sequence). CDR3 length equals 13 residues. DNA of the CDR3: TGTGCCTGGAAGGGGACAGGGGATTCACCCCTCCACTTT. Protein: CAWKGTGDSPLHF.

The J gene is TRBJ1-1, the V gene TRBV7-3; D gene uncertain. Trimming shortened V by 6 bases and J by 1 base, and 9 bases separated the two germline ends. CDR3 length: 13 amino acids. Per the germline V gene, CDR1 is SGHTA and CDR2 is FQGTGA. CDR3 loop: CASSFEPNTEAFF. CDR3 nucleotides: TGTGCCAGCAGTTTTGAACCGAACACTGAAGCTTTCTTT.

With respect to this clone: At one end the junction does not follow the germline gene, possibly because of a read error. The chain employs TRBV5-1 and TRBJ2-5; either TRBD1 or TRBD2 may fit D (6 bases each). The CDR3 covers 14 residues. CDR1 SGHRS and CDR2 YFSETQ come from the germline V gene. As DNA, the CDR3 is TGTGCCAGCAGCTTGTGGGGGGCCGGGGAGACCCAGTACTTC. Translation: CASSLWGAGETQYF.

J is TRBJ2-1 and V is TRBV9, with D uncertain. The CDR3 contains 14 residues. V shed 2 bases and J shed 3 bases, with 9 bases lying between them. Germline assignment: CDR1 SGDLS and CDR2 YYNGEE. The CDR3 protein is CASSVSGSYNEQFF. For the CDR3, the DNA is TGTGCCAGCAGCGTTAGTGGCAGCTACAATGAGCAGTTCTTC.

This clone has just a few counts. The DNA of the CDR3 is TGTGCCAGTAGTAGGGACGGGACGGGCACTGAAGCTTTCTTT. Protein: CASSRDGTGTEAFF. The rearrangement uses TRBV19 and TRBJ1-1; tentative D call: TRBD1 (5 bases). The germline V gene encodes CDR1 LNHDA and CDR2 SQIVND (reference sequence). Trimming removed 4 bases from V and 4 bases from J, with 13 bases in between. The CDR3 contains 14 residues.

This chain joins TRBV28 and TRBJ1-5, with D perhaps TRBD1 (6 bases). Germline loops: CDR1 MDHEN, CDR2 SYDVKM. CDR3 length equals 19 residues. V dropped 4 bases and J dropped 2 bases, with 24 bases sitting between them. CDR3 residues: CASSSRGRGLYLRNQPQHF. The CDR3, as DNA: TGTGCCAGCAGTTCTCGGGGCAGGGGTTTGTACTTGCGCAATCAGCCCCAGCATTTT.

V and J are TRBV27 and TRBJ2-1, with 10 positions matching TRBD2. In germline, CDR1 is MNHEY, CDR2 SMNVEV (reference sequence). V lost 7 bases to trimming and J lost 9 bases; unmatched junction nucleotides: 12. CDR3 length equals 15 residues. The chain's CDR3 is CASTLGLAALGEQFF. In DNA, the CDR3 is TGTGCCAGCACCCTTGGACTAGCGGCCTTGGGTGAGCAGTTCTTC.

Here the CDR3 reads CASSLVPAPSGANVLTF. The CDR3 coding sequence is TGTGCCAGTAGTTTGGTTCCAGCCCCCTCTGGGGCCAACGTCCTGACTTTC. The chain carries TRBV19 and TRBJ2-6; no firm D call. This CDR3 spans 17 amino acids. Germline CDR1 and CDR2: LNHDA and SQIVND (reference sequence). With 5 bases removed from V and 0 bases from J, the gap between germline ends came to 14 bases. The full variable domain, in which reference TRBV19 and TRBJ2-6 provide the parts outside the CDR3, is DGGITQSPKYLFRKEGQNVTLSCEQNLNHDAMYWYRQDPGQGLRLIYYSQIVNDFQKGDIAEGYSVSREKKESFPLTVTSAQKNPTAFYLCASSLVPAPSGANVLTFGAGSRLTVL.

This chain links TRBV5-1 with TRBJ2-5, with D possibly TRBD1 on 5 matching bases. Germline CDR1 reads SGHRS; CDR2 reads YFSETQ. Between the trimmed V and J ends, which lost 4 bases and 4 bases, there was a span of 14 bases. This CDR3 has 14 amino acids. CDR3 nucleotide sequence: TGCGCCAGCAGCCTGCTAGGACAAAGAGAGACCCAGTACTTC. This translates into CASSLLGQRETQYF.

The chain links TRBV19 to TRBJ1-2; no clear D. Per the germline V gene, CDR1 is LNHDA and CDR2 is SQIVND (reference sequence). V lost 3 bases and J 2 bases, leaving 10 bases between the germline ends. The CDR3 contains 14 residues. The CDR3 region has the DNA TGTGCCAGTAGTATTTTCAACAGCAACTATGGCTACACCTTC. It codes for CASSIFNSNYGYTF.

The rearrangement uses TRBV9 and TRBJ2-2; a possible D gene is TRBD1 (5 bases). Trimming stripped 1 base from V and 7 bases from J, with 8 bases between. Germline values: CDR1 SGDLS, CDR2 YYNGEE. The CDR3 is 13 amino acids. CDR3 loop: CASSVTGIGELFF. CDR3 in DNA: TGTGCCAGCAGCGTAACAGGTATCGGGGAGCTGTTTTTT. The variable domain in full, with the rest retrieved from reference TRBV9 and TRBJ2-2, is DSGVTQTPKHLITATGQRVTLRCSPRSGDLSVYWYQQSLDQGLQFLIQYYNGEERAKGNILERFSAQQFPDLHSELNLSSLELGDSALYFCASSVTGIGELFFGEGSRLTVL.

The chain uses TRBV27 and TRBJ2-7; 9 nucleotides line up with TRBD1. Per germline, CDR1 MNHEY and CDR2 SMNVEV (reference sequence). The CDR3 totals 14 residues. Trimming removed 6 bases from V and 6 bases from J; junction bases left unmatched: 9. This CDR3 reads CASRIPGQGSEQYF. DNA of the CDR3: TGTGCCAGCAGAATACCGGGACAGGGTTCCGAGCAGTACTTC.

The V call is TRBV27, the J call TRBJ1-1; the D is unclear. Germline V gene data show CDR1 as MNHEY and CDR2 as SMNVEV (reference sequence). The CDR3 has 13 amino acids. Trimming left V 10 bases short and J 3 bases short, with 15 bases between. CDR3 in amino acids: CATVSTRYTEAFF. For the CDR3, the DNA is TGTGCCACCGTATCAACCAGGTACACTGAAGCTTTCTTT.

This chain joins TRBV28 and TRBJ1-1; D might be TRBD1 (5 bases). V lost 2 bases, J lost 8 bases, and 9 bases lay in between. Germline lookup yields CDR1 MDHEN and CDR2 SYDVKM. The CDR3 extends over 12 amino acids. This chain's CDR3 is CASSLDGAEAFF. In DNA form, the CDR3 reads TGTGCCAGCAGTTTAGACGGGGCAGAAGCTTTCTTT.

This chain connects TRBV19 to TRBJ1-1, with TRBD1 as a possible D gene (6 bases). V lost 11 bases and J 5 bases, leaving 18 bases between the germline ends. Germline V gene data show CDR1 as LNHDA and CDR2 as SQIVND (reference sequence). This CDR3 has 13 amino acids. CDR3 DNA sequence: TGTGCCTCATCGAGGGGGGAGAAGACTGAAGCTTTCTTT. Protein sequence: CASSRGEKTEAFF. The variable domain in full, completed from reference TRBV19 and TRBJ1-1, reads DGGITQSPKYLFRKEGQNVTLSCEQNLNHDAMYWYRQDPGQGLRLIYYSQIVNDFQKGDIAEGYSVSREKKESFPLTVTSAQKNPTAFYLCASSRGEKTEAFFGQGTRLTVV.

The V gene is TRBV13, the J gene TRBJ2-7, with 8 nucleotides matching TRBD2. The CDR3 has 14 amino acids. CDR1 is PRHDT, CDR2 FYEKMQ, per germline (reference sequence). Trimming at V came to 5 bases and at J to 5 bases, leaving 8 bases not matched to a gene. The CDR3 region is CASSPTGTRNEQYF. The CDR3 nucleotides read TGTGCCAGCAGCCCCACCGGGACTAGGAACGAGCAGTACTTC.

The CDR3 spells CASSLGDRETQYF. CDR3 DNA: TGTGCCAGCAGCTTGGGGGACCGAGAGACCCAGTACTTC. This chain links TRBV7-2 with TRBJ2-5, with D perhaps assigned TRBD1 or TRBD2 (5 bases each). The CDR3 is 13 amino acids. Germline CDR1 reads SGHTA; CDR2 reads FQGNSA. The V end was cut by 3 bases, the J end by 4 bases, with 9 bases between. Full variable domain (missing parts from reference TRBV7-2 and TRBJ2-5): GAGVSQSPSNKVTEKGKDVELRCDPISGHTALYWYRQSLGQGLEFLIYFQGNSAPDKSGLPSDRFSAERTGGSVSTLTIQRTQQEDSAVYLCASSLGDRETQYFGPGTRLLVL.

Written as DNA, the CDR3 is TGTGCCACCAGCAGAGAGCAGGTTTATAGGCTCACGAGCAATCAGCCCCAGCATTTT. Translated, it gives CATSREQVYRLTSNQPQHF. The chain joins TRBV15 to TRBJ1-5; no definite D call. This CDR3 has 19 amino acids. Germline V gene data show CDR1 as LNHNV and CDR2 as YYDKDF (reference sequence). Trimming took off 0 bases at V and 1 base at J, with 19 bases between the two ends.

This clone was observed a few times. The chain is built from TRBV2 and TRBJ2-1; D gene uncertain. CDR3 length: 18 residues. In germline, CDR1 is SNHLY, CDR2 FYNNEI. Trimming removed 3 bases from V and 6 bases from J, with 24 bases in between. CDR3 sequence reads: CASSDTTFRVEVRNEQFF. The CDR3 DNA is TGTGCCAGCAGTGACACGACGTTCCGGGTTGAGGTTCGCAATGAGCAGTTCTTC.

The chain carries TRBV2 and TRBJ1-6; tentative D call: TRBD1 (6 bases). In germline, CDR1 is SNHLY, CDR2 FYNNEI. The CDR3 length is 14 residues. V was shortened by 5 bases and J by 9 bases, with 14 bases between the two germline ends. CDR3 sequence: CASSRGVRGSPLHF. The CDR3 DNA is TGTGCCAGCAGTAGGGGGGTCAGGGGTTCACCCCTCCACTTT.

The V call is TRBV2, the J call TRBJ1-4, with 11 bases that match TRBD1. This CDR3 spans 14 amino acids. The germline V gene encodes CDR1 SNHLY and CDR2 FYNNEI. Germline trimming cut 5 bases from V and 6 bases from J; bases unmatched to any gene: 2. The CDR3 reads CASSRDRGDEKLFF. The CDR3 DNA is TGTGCCAGCAGTCGGGACAGGGGGGATGAAAAACTGTTTTTT. Full variable domain (outside the CDR3, taken from reference TRBV2 and TRBJ1-4): EPEVTQTPSHQVTQMGQEVILRCVPISNHLYFYWYRQILGQKVEFLVSFYNNEISEKSEIFDDQFSVERPDGSNFTLKIRSTKLEDSAMYFCASSRDRGDEKLFFGSGTQLSVL.

This chain uses TRBV5-1 with TRBJ2-5; no definite D call. CDR3 size: 13 residues. V was cut by 0 bases and J by 4 bases, with 7 bases left in between. Looked up from germline, CDR1 is SGHRS and CDR2 is YFSETQ. The CDR3 sequence is CASSLEISETQYF. The CDR3 DNA follows: TGCGCCAGCAGCTTGGAGATTTCAGAGACCCAGTACTTC.

This clone turned up a few times. The V gene is TRBV7-9, the J gene TRBJ1-1; tentative D call: TRBD1 (6 bases). Deletions cut 1 base from V and 7 bases from J, with 7 bases between. This CDR3 contains 12 residues. Per the germline V gene, CDR1 is SEHNR and CDR2 is FQNEAQ (reference sequence). DNA for the CDR3: TGTGCCAGCAGCTTAGAGGGGGTTGAAGCTTTCTTT. This gives the protein CASSLEGVEAFF.

This clone was detected only once. The V gene is TRBV15, the J gene TRBJ1-2; D is uncertain. This CDR3 is 14 amino acids long. V lost 0 bases and J lost 8, with 13 bases in between. The germline CDR1 and CDR2 sequences are LNHNV and YYDKDF (reference sequence). Here the CDR3 reads CATSRENGPGGYTF. CDR3 DNA sequence: TGTGCCACCAGCAGAGAGAACGGGCCGGGGGGCTACACCTTC. Combining the CDR3 with reference TRBV15 and TRBJ1-2 gives the whole variable domain DAMVIQNPRYQVTQFGKPVTLSCSQTLNHNVMYWYQQKSSQAPKLLFHYYDKDFNNEADTPDNFQSRRPNTSFCFLDIRSPGLGDTAMYLCATSRENGPGGYTFGSGTRLTVV.